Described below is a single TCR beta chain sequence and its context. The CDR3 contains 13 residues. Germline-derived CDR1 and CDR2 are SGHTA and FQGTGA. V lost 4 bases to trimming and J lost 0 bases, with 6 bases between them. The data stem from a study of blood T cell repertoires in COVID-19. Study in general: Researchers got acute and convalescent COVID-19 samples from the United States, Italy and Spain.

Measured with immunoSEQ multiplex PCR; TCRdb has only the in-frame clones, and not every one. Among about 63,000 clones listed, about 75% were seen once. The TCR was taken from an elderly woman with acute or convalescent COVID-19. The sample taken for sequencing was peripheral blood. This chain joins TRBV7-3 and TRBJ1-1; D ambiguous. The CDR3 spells CASSYSMNTEAFF. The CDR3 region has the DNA TGTGCCAGCAGCTATTCAATGAACACTGAAGCTTTCTTT.